This T cell receptor (beta chain) is drawn from a study of blood T cell repertoires in COVID-19. Across the study: T cells, B-cell-depleted T cells, or PBMCs provided the cDNA or gDNA that served as material.

The authors' processing: Estimation of nucleated cell counts was performed using reference gene primer amplification. Data came from immunoSEQ multiplex PCR; TCRdb stores just in-frame clones and leaves some out. V and J calls plus clone size are reproduced from that table; the DNA served to infer D and trimming. The sample has 270,000 or so clones, approximately 89% seen once. CDR3 length equals 16 residues. The V gene's germline CDR1 is SQVTM and CDR2 ANQGSEA. V gave up 4 bases and J gave up 0 bases; unmatched junction bases: 7. The material sequenced was peripheral blood. The TCR originated in a woman in her thirties or forties who had recovered from COVID-19. The rearrangement joins TRBV29-1 to TRBJ2-5; TRBD2 agrees at 11 bases. The CDR3 loop reads CSVGSSGRFYQETQYF. CDR3 coding DNA: TGCAGCGTTGGTTCTAGCGGGAGGTTCTACCAAGAGACCCAGTACTTC. The variable domain in full, completed from reference TRBV29-1 and TRBJ2-5, reads SAVISQKPSRDICQRGTSLTIQCQVDSQVTMMFWYRQQPGQSLTLIATANQGSEATYESGFVIDKFPISRPNLTFSTLTVSNMSPEDSSIYLCSVGSSGRFYQETQYFGPGTRLLVL.